Presented here are 18 T cell receptor beta chains from one specimen sequenced in a study of blood T cells in healthy people across ages. Primed by a sample-barcoded 5' primer and a J-beta primer mix, a second PCR proceeded for 7 to 11 cycles. TCRdb ran MiXCR on the 5' RACE reads and lists one entry per CDR3 protein. The table lists about 1.7 million distinct CDR3 sequences, 28% of them singletons. Sequenced material: blood. Receptor source: a woman in her thirties in good health.

The V call is TRBV5-1, the J call TRBJ2-1; 7 nucleotides align to TRBD2. Germline trimming cut 4 bases from V and 2 bases from J; bases unmatched to any gene: 12. This CDR3 spans 17 amino acids. Germline lookup yields CDR1 SGHRS and CDR2 YFSETQ. The CDR3 DNA sequence: TGCGCCAGCAGCAGGGCCGGGGGGACCGTTACCTACAATGAGCAGTTCTTC. This sequence encodes CASSRAGGTVTYNEQFF.

This chain connects TRBV9 to TRBJ1-4; the D is unclear. V shed 4 bases and J shed 8 bases, with 15 bases lying between them. The CDR3 loop spans 14 amino acids. Germline CDR1 reads SGDLS; CDR2 reads YYNGEE. CDR3: CASSPTGEVEKLFF. Written as DNA, the CDR3 is TGTGCCAGCAGCCCTACCGGGGAGGTGGAAAAACTGTTTTTT.

This clonotype was picked up many times. The rearrangement joins TRBV5-5 to TRBJ2-5; 13 bases match TRBD2. Germline V gene data show CDR1 as SGHKS and CDR2 as YYEKEE (reference sequence). This CDR3 is built from 17 residues. Trimming removed 4 bases from V and 0 bases from J; junction bases left unmatched: 6. The CDR3 sequence is CASSPTSGRGNQETQYF. The CDR3, as DNA: TGTGCCAGCAGCCCAACTAGCGGGAGGGGAAACCAAGAGACCCAGTACTTC.

Worth noting for this clonotype: One junction end disagrees with the germline gene, perhaps due to a read error. The chain couples TRBV7-2 to TRBJ2-4; no firm D call. Germline V gene sequence: CDR1 SGHTA, CDR2 FQGNSA. This CDR3 has 12 amino acids. The CDR3 DNA is TGTTCCAGCAGCTTACTGAAGGACATTCAGTACTTC. Protein product: CSSSLLKDIQYF.

This chain uses TRBV7-9 with TRBJ2-7; tentatively, D is TRBD2 (5 bases). The CDR3 has 13 residues. V was shortened by 5 bases and J by 4 bases, with 12 bases between the two germline ends. The germline CDR1 and CDR2 sequences are SEHNR and FQNEAQ (reference sequence). For the CDR3, the DNA is TGTGCCAGCAGCCCCGCACTAGTTTACGAGCAGTACTTC. Translated, it gives CASSPALVYEQYF.

This clonotype was counted many times. The V gene is TRBV5-1, the J gene TRBJ2-5; D remains unclear. Germline CDR1 and CDR2: SGHRS and YFSETQ. V was pared by 5 bases and J by 2 bases, with 16 bases between. This CDR3 contains 15 residues. The CDR3: CASRAGGSRQETQYF. CDR3 bases: TGCGCCAGCAGGGCCGGTGGATCCAGGCAAGAGACCCAGTACTTC.

The rearrangement joins TRBV3-1 to TRBJ1-1; 9 bases fit TRBD1. Germline V CDR1 and CDR2: LGHDT, YNNKEL (reference sequence). CDR3 length equals 15 residues. J gave up 5 bases and V 5 bases, and 9 bases lay outside the gene matches. Here the CDR3 reads CASSKGQGLGTEAFF. CDR3 bases: TGTGCCAGCAGCAAGGGACAGGGACTGGGGACTGAAGCTTTCTTT. Complete variable domain (other parts from reference TRBV3-1 and TRBJ1-1): DTAVSQTPKYLVTQMGNDKSIKCEQNLGHDTMYWYKQDSKKFLKIMFSYNNKELIINETVPNRFSPKSPDKAHLNLHINSLELGDSAVYFCASSKGQGLGTEAFFGQGTRLTVV.

This clonotype was recorded only once. V gene TRBV28 combines with J gene TRBJ2-2; the D gene is possibly TRBD2 (5 bases). This CDR3 region has 16 residues. Germline V gene lookup returns CDR1 MDHEN and CDR2 SYDVKM. With 7 bases removed from V and 0 bases from J, the gap between germline ends came to 15 bases. CDR3 bases: TGTGCCAGCAATATCCAGGACTGGACGAACACCGGGGAGCTGTTTTTT. Translating it yields CASNIQDWTNTGELFF.

CDR3 residues: CATKQHGTGELFF. CDR3 nucleotide sequence: TGTGCCACCAAGCAACACGGGACCGGGGAGCTGTTTTTT. This rearrangement joins TRBV24-1 to TRBJ2-2; D gene uncertain. Germline loops: CDR1 KGHDR, CDR2 SFDVKD. This CDR3 spans 13 amino acids. V lost 8 bases to trimming and J lost 5 bases, with 11 bases between them.

The V gene is TRBV6-6, the J gene TRBJ1-4; possible D gene TRBD1, 6 bases. V was clipped by 7 bases and J by 6 bases, with 15 bases between them. This CDR3 has 14 amino acids. From germline, CDR1 is MNHNY and CDR2 SVGAGI (reference sequence). CDR3 DNA sequence: TGTGCCAGCAACGAACAGGGCTTCGATGAAAAACTGTTTTTT. Its protein is CASNEQGFDEKLFF.

This clonotype turned up a few times. This chain joins TRBV4-3 and TRBJ2-1; D is perhaps TRBD2 (5 bases). The CDR3 extends over 15 amino acids. Deletions cut 1 base from V and 5 bases from J, with 12 bases between. The germline gives CDR1 LGHNA, CDR2 YSLEER. The CDR3 region is CASSQGMAGDNEQFF. For the CDR3, the DNA is TGCGCCAGCAGCCAAGGTATGGCGGGCGACAATGAGCAGTTCTTC.

This clonotype was found once. V is TRBV7-9 and J is TRBJ2-1; the match to TRBD2 covers 9 bases. Germline CDR1 reads SEHNR; CDR2 reads FQNEAQ (reference sequence). V shed 3 bases and J 10 bases; nucleotides not matched to a gene: 7. This CDR3 contains 14 residues. The CDR3 loop is CASSFRIAGEEQFF. The CDR3 coding sequence is TGTGCCAGCAGCTTCCGAATAGCGGGGGAGGAGCAGTTCTTC.

This clonotype was counted only a few times. The rearrangement links TRBV5-5 to TRBJ2-5; a possible D gene is TRBD1 (5 bases). The CDR3 has 16 residues. Germline values: CDR1 SGHKS, CDR2 YYEKEE (reference sequence). V gave up 1 base and J gave up 0 bases, with 13 bases separating them. The CDR3 sequence is CASSLMDTTYQETQYF. In nucleotides, the CDR3 is TGTGCCAGCAGCTTGATGGACACAACGTACCAAGAGACCCAGTACTTC. Together with reference TRBV5-5 and TRBJ2-5, the CDR3 gives the full variable domain: DAGVTQSPTHLIKTRGQQVTLRCSPISGHKSVSWYQQVLGQGPQFIFQYYEKEERGRGNFPDRFSARQFPNYSSELNVNALLLGDSALYLCASSLMDTTYQETQYFGPGTRLLVL.

CDR3 protein: CASRSGTTRGGYTF. CDR3 sequence (DNA): TGTGCCAGCAGGTCCGGGACTACACGTGGTGGCTACACCTTC. The chain joins TRBV5-6 to TRBJ1-2, with a weak D call TRBD1 (5 bases). The CDR3 is 14 residues long. Deletions cut 5 bases from V and 7 bases from J, with 18 bases between. CDR1 and CDR2 (germline): SGHDT, YYEEEE.

A note on this clonotype: At one end, the junction sequence differs from germline, possibly due to a read error. This chain uses TRBV29-1 with TRBJ2-5; maybe TRBD2 (5 bases). Germline V gene lookup returns CDR1 SQVTM and CDR2 ANQGSEA. The CDR3 loop spans 13 amino acids. Here the CDR3 DNA reads TGCAGCGCTGAAAGGTGGCGGGCGGAGACCCAGTACTTC. It codes for CSAERWRAETQYF.

This clonotype was counted between two and nine times. The V and J genes are TRBV14 and TRBJ2-7, with TRBD1 matching over 10 bases. Germline V gene data show CDR1 as SGHDN and CDR2 as FVKESK. This CDR3 is built from 17 residues. V was pared by 1 base and J by 1 base, with 7 bases of the junction left unmatched. CDR3 amino acids: CASSQVLGQGPSYEQYF. CDR3 DNA: TGTGCCAGCAGCCAAGTATTGGGACAGGGGCCTTCCTACGAGCAGTACTTC.

This chain connects TRBV6-6 to TRBJ1-5; TRBD1 matches 8 bases. CDR1 and CDR2 from the germline V gene are MNHNY and SVGAGI (reference sequence). The CDR3 totals 16 residues. Trimming at V came to 4 bases and at J to 2 bases, leaving 7 bases not matched to a gene. CDR3 protein: CASSWQQGGGNQPQHF. The DNA of the CDR3 is TGTGCCAGCAGTTGGCAACAGGGGGGAGGCAATCAGCCCCAGCATTTT.

Many counts were recorded for this clonotype. The rearrangement joins TRBV12-3 or TRBV12-4 to TRBJ1-2, with D perhaps matching TRBD1 (5 bases). V dropped 7 bases and J dropped 6 bases, with 21 bases sitting between them. The CDR3 covers 15 residues. The CDR3 sequence: CASKRPGGGTNGYTF. The DNA of the CDR3 is TGTGCCAGCAAGCGCCCTGGTGGGGGAACGAATGGCTACACCTTC.